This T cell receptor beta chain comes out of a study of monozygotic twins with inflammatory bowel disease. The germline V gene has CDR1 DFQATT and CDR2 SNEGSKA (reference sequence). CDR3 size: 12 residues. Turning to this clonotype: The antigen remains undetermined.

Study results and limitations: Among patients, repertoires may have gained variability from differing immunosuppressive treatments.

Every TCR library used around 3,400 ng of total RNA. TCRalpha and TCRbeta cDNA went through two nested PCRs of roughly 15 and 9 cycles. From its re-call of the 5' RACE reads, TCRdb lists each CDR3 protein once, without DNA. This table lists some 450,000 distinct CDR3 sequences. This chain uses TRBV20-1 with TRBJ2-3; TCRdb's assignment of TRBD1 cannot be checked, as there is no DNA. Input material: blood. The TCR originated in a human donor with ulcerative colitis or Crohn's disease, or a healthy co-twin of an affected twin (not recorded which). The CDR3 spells CSARWGTDTQYF.